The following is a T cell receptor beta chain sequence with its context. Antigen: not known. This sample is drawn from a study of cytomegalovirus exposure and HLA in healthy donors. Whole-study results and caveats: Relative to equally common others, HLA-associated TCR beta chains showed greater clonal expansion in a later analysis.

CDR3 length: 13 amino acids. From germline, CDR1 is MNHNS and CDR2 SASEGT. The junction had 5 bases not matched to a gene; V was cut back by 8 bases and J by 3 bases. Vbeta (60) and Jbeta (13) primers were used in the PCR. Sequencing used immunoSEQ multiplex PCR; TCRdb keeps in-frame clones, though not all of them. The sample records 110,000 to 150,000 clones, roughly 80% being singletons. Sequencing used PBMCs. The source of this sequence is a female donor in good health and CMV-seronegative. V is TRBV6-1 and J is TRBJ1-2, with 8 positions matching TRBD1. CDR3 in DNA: TGTGCCAGCCGGACAGGGAGGGACTATGGCTACACCTTC. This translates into CASRTGRDYGYTF.